The entry below describes one TCR beta chain. The sample is drawn from a study of control samples from healthy donors and cancer patients. J was trimmed by 3 bases and V by 5 bases; bases with no gene match: 10. Germline V gene sequence: CDR1 SGHAT, CDR2 FQNNGV. The CDR3 loop spans 16 amino acids. Profiled with immunoSEQ multiplex PCR; TCRdb holds only in-frame clones, not every one. Of over 100,000 clones in the sample, 92% were seen once. Sequenced input: blood. The receptor's source is a man aged 18 to 35 in good health. V usage is TRBV11-2 and J usage is TRBJ1-1; 9 bases are a match to TRBD1. This chain's CDR3 is CASSRAERTGDTEAFF. Written as DNA, the CDR3 is TGTGCCAGCAGCCGGGCTGAAAGGACAGGGGACACTGAAGCTTTCTTT.